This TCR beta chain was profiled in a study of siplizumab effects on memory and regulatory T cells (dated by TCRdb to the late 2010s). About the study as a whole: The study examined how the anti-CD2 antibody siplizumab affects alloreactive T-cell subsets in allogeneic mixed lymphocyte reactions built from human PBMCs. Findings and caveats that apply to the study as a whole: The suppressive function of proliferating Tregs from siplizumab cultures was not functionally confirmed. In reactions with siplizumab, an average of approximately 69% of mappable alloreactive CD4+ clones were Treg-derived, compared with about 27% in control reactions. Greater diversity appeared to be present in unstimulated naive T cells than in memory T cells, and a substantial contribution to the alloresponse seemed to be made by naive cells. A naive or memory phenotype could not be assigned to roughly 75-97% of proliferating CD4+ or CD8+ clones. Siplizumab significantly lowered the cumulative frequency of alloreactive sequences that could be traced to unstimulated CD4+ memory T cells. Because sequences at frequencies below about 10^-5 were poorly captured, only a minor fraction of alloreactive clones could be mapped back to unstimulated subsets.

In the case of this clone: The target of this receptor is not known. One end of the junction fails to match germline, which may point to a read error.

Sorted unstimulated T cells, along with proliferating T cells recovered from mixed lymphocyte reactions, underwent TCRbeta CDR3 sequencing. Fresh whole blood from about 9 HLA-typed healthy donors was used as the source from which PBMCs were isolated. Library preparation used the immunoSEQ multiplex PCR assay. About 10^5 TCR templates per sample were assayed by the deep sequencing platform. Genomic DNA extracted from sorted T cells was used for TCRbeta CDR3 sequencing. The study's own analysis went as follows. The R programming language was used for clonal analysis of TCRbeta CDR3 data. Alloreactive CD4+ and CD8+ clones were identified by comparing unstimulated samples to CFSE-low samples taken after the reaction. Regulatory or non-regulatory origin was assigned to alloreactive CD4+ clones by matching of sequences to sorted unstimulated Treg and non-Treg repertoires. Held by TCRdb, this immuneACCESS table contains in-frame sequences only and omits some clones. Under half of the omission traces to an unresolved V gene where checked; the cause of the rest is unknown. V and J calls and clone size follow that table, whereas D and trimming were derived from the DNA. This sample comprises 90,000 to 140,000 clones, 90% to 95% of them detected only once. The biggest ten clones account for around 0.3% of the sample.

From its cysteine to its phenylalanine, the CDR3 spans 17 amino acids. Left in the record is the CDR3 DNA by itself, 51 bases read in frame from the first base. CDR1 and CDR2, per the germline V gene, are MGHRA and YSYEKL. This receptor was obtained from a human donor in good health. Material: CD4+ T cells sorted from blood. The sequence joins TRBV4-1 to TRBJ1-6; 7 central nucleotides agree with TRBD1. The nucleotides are TGCGCCAGCAGCCGAACGACAGGGACTACTTATAATTCACCCCCCCACTTT. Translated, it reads CASSRTTGTTYNSPPHF.